Given below is one T cell receptor beta chain in context. Antigen specificity is unknown. The data were taken from a study of cytomegalovirus exposure and HLA in healthy donors. It was with 60 Vbeta and 13 Jbeta primers that the PCR ran. Assay used: immunoSEQ multiplex PCR; TCRdb lists only in-frame clones, some missing. The table has about 240,000 clones, over 70% seen once. General study points: Most TCR sequences were rare, but some public TCRs occurred in many donors.

With 1 base removed from V and 0 bases from J, the gap between germline ends came to 10 bases. Germline assignment: CDR1 LNHDA and CDR2 SQIVND (reference sequence). The CDR3 totals 16 residues. The chain joins TRBV19 to TRBJ1-5, with D tentatively TRBD1 (5 bases). The source of this sequence is an older woman in good health and CMV-seropositive. Sequencing input: PBMCs. CDR3 amino acids: CASSIGQLYSNQPQHF. The DNA for the CDR3 is TGTGCCAGTAGTATAGGACAGCTTTATAGCAATCAGCCCCAGCATTTT.